This TCR beta chain is drawn from a study of CD8 T cells in ankylosing spondylitis. Study outcomes and limitations: Ankylosing spondylitis blood appeared to carry a characteristic TCR beta motif of roughly eight highly homologous variants. There was reportedly significant enrichment of clones that were disease-linked in matched ankylosing spondylitis synovial fluid.

This clonotype showed up just a few times. Its antigen is not known. TCRdb itself ran the 5' RACE reads through MiXCR, one entry per CDR3 protein. The sample includes approximately 440,000 distinct CDR3 sequences, roughly 18% of them seen just once. Sequenced input: blood, either unsorted or a sorted T cell fraction (not recorded which). This TCR was recovered from a male donor with ankylosing spondylitis.

The CDR3 nucleotides are TGTGCCAGCAGCCGTAACCCGATGGGCTACACCTTC. It encodes CASSRNPMGYTF. The V gene is TRBV14, the J gene TRBJ1-2; no clear D gene. The germline V gene has CDR1 SGHDN and CDR2 FVKESK. Deletions cut 4 bases from V and 8 bases from J, with 11 bases between. This CDR3 contains 12 residues. The full variable domain, completed using reference TRBV14 and TRBJ1-2, is EAGVTQFPSHSVIEKGQTVTLRCDPISGHDNLYWYRRVMGKEIKFLLHFVKESKQDESGMPNNRFLAERTGGTYSTLKVQPAELEDSGVYFCASSRNPMGYTFGSGTRLTVV.